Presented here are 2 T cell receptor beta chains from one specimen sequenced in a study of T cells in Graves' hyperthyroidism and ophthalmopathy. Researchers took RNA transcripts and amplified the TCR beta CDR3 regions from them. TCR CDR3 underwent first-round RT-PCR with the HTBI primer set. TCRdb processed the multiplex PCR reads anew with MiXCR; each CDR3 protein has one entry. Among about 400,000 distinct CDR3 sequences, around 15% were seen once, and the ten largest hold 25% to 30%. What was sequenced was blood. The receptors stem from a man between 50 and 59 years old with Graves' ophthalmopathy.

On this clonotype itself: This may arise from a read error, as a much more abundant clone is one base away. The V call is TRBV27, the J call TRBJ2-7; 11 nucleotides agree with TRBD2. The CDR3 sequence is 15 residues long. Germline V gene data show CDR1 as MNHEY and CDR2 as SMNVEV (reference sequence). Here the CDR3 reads CASSSAGLAVYGQYF. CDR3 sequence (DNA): TGTGCCAGCAGTTCCGCGGGACTAGCGGTATACGGGCAGTACTTC.

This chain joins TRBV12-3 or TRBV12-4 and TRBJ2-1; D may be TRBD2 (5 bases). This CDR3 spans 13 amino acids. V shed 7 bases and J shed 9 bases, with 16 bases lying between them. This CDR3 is CASTLGRLAEQFF. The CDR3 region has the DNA TGTGCCAGCACCCTAGGGCGCCTAGCTGAGCAGTTCTTC.